A single sample gave rise to the 8 T cell receptor beta chains below, sequenced in a study of cytomegalovirus exposure and HLA in healthy donors. The PCR made use of 60 Vbeta and 13 Jbeta primers. The repertoire was sequenced with immunoSEQ multiplex PCR; TCRdb's copy has only in-frame clones and lacks some. Of under 150,000 clones listed, approximately 70% are singletons. The sequenced material came from PBMCs. The source is an older woman in good health and CMV-seropositive.

This rearrangement joins TRBV7-6 to TRBJ2-5, with TRBD2 matching 7 bases. This CDR3 region has 15 residues. V lost 1 base to trimming and J lost 5 bases; unmatched junction nucleotides: 7. Germline CDR1 is SGHVS and CDR2 is FNYEAQ. The CDR3 spells CASSLEAGESETQYF. In DNA, the CDR3 is TGTGCCAGCAGCTTAGAGGCGGGGGAATCGGAGACCCAGTACTTC.

V gene TRBV12-2 combines with J gene TRBJ1-5; the DNA was not used to check the table's D call, TRBD1. TRBV12-2 is termed a pseudogene. The length of the CDR3 is 16 residues. The CDR3 nucleotides read TGTGCAAGTCGCTTAGGACAGGGGTATAGCAATCAGCCCCAGCATTTT. Translated: CASRLGQGYSNQPQHF.

The CDR3 sequence is CASSVQKGPAGPQHF. The CDR3, as DNA: TGTGCCAGCAGTGTTCAGAAAGGGCCCGCGGGGCCCCAGCATTTT. J is TRBJ1-5 and V is TRBV2; no definite D call. From germline, CDR1 is SNHLY and CDR2 FYNNEI. The length of the CDR3 is 15 residues. V was shortened by 4 bases and J by 9 bases, with 19 bases between the two germline ends.

This chain connects TRBV6-5 to TRBJ1-2; no clear D gene. From germline, CDR1 is MNHEY and CDR2 SVGAGI. The germline V and J ends were trimmed by 6 bases and 2 bases, with 10 bases remaining between them. The CDR3 sequence is 13 residues long. CDR3 DNA sequence: TGTGCCAGCAGCCCCACAGTCAACTATGGCTACACCTTC. This codes for CASSPTVNYGYTF.

This clone was observed a handful of times. The CDR3 DNA sequence: TGTGCCAGCAGTTCGACTAGCGGGGGGGCCGAAGAGACCCAGTACTTC. Protein product: CASSSTSGGAEETQYF. The chain joins TRBV5-4 to TRBJ2-5, with 14 bases that match TRBD2. V gave up 5 bases and J gave up 3 bases; unmatched junction bases: 6. The CDR3 has 16 residues. Germline-derived CDR1 and CDR2 are SGHNT and YYREEE (reference sequence).

About this clone: At one end the junction does not follow the germline gene, possibly because of a read error. The chain recombines TRBV5-1 with TRBJ2-2; 7 bases fit TRBD1. The CDR3 extends over 16 amino acids. The germline V gene has CDR1 SGHRS and CDR2 YFSETQ. The CDR3 reads CANSLVGTVNTGELFF. DNA for the CDR3: TGCGCCAACAGCTTGGTAGGGACAGTAAACACCGGGGAGCTGTTTTTT.

This clone was found a few times. The chain has TRBV6-1 and TRBJ1-6; D gene unclear. The ends were cut back, 2 bases at V and 5 bases at J, with 10 bases in the middle. CDR3 length: 15 amino acids. Per germline, CDR1 MNHNS and CDR2 SASEGT. CDR3 protein: CASSEFRANNSPLHF. CDR3 coding DNA: TGTGCCAGCAGTGAATTTAGAGCTAATAATTCACCCCTCCACTTT.

The chain recombines TRBV4-1 with TRBJ1-5; D not resolved. Trimming pared 3 bases from V and 4 bases from J, leaving 16 bases between. The CDR3 length is 16 residues. CDR1 MGHRA and CDR2 YSYEKL come from the germline V gene. This CDR3 is CASSQLGLTLNQPQHF. CDR3 sequence (DNA): TGCGCCAGCAGCCAGTTAGGACTGACCCTTAATCAGCCCCAGCATTTT.